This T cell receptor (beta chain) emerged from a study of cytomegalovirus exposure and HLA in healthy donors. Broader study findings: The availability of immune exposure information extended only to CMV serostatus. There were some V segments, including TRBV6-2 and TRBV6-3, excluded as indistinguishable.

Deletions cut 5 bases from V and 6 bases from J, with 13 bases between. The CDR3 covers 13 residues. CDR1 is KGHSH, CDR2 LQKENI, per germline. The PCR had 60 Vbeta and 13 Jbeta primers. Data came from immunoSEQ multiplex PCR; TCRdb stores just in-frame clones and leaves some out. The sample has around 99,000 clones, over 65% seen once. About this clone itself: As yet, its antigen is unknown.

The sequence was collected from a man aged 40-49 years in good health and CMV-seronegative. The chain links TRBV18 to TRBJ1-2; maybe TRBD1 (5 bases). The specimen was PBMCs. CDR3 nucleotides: TGTGCCAGCTCATTTAACGTAGGGGATGGCTACACCTTC. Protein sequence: CASSFNVGDGYTF.